One sample yielded the 9 T cell receptor beta chains listed below, sequenced in a study of T-cell reconstitution after alpha-beta-depleted transplantation in children. TCRbeta library construction was performed incorporating unique molecular identifiers. TCRdb used MiXCR to reprocess the PCR reads, holding one entry per CDR3 protein. The data contain around 680,000 distinct CDR3 sequences, approximately 16% of them singletons. Sequenced here: PBMCs from the stem cell graft donor, sampled from the stem cell graft. The receptors originated from a human donor who donated a stem cell graft to a child with acute myeloid leukemia.

This clonotype showed up just a few times. This chain joins TRBV4-3 and TRBJ1-5; D ambiguous. CDR1 is LGHNA and CDR2 is YSLEER in the germline V gene. Trimming took off 0 bases at V and 0 bases at J, with 12 bases between the two ends. There are 17 residues in the CDR3. CDR3 sequence reads: CASSQDLPRYSNQPQHF. CDR3 sequence (DNA): TGCGCCAGCAGCCAAGATCTTCCCAGGTATAGCAATCAGCCCCAGCATTTT.

The genes are TRBV20-1 and TRBJ2-5, with D possibly TRBD2 on 6 matching bases. Between the trimmed V and J ends, which lost 1 base and 3 bases, there was a span of 21 bases. The CDR3 covers 17 residues. Germline V gene sequence: CDR1 DFQATT, CDR2 SNEGSKA (reference sequence). The CDR3 spells CSARAGEGTGGKETQYF. The CDR3 region has the DNA TGCAGTGCTAGAGCCGGCGAAGGGACTGGGGGGAAAGAGACCCAGTACTTC.

This clonotype was observed many times. V usage is TRBV29-1 and J usage is TRBJ2-1; 9 positions agree with TRBD2. The CDR3 is 12 amino acids. V dropped 5 bases and J dropped 8; count of bases not matched to a gene: 4. Looked up from germline, CDR1 is SQVTM and CDR2 is ANQGSEA. The CDR3 sequence: CSVRRGGHEQFF. As DNA, the CDR3 is TGCAGCGTTAGGCGGGGGGGCCATGAGCAGTTCTTC.

This clonotype was seen ten or more times. The chain links TRBV7-9 to TRBJ1-1, with D hard to call. The ends were cut back, 1 base at V and 0 bases at J, with 6 bases in the middle. The CDR3 sequence is 14 residues long. CDR1 is SEHNR and CDR2 is FQNEAQ in the germline V gene (reference sequence). The CDR3 nucleotides read TGTGCCAGCAGCTTAGGAGGATTGAACACTGAAGCTTTCTTT. Amino acid sequence: CASSLGGLNTEAFF.

A few counts support this clonotype. The V and J genes are TRBV7-9 and TRBJ2-7, with 7 nucleotides matching TRBD2. Germline loops: CDR1 SEHNR, CDR2 FQNEAQ (reference sequence). The V gene end was trimmed by 3 bases and the J gene end by 2 bases; junction bases not matched to a gene: 7. This CDR3 contains 15 residues. As DNA, the CDR3 is TGTGCCAGCAGCTTTGAGGAGGGAGGGACCTACGAGCAGTACTTC. This gives the protein CASSFEEGGTYEQYF.

The gene calls are TRBV20-1 and TRBJ1-1; D not resolved. Germline V lookup: CDR1 DFQATT, CDR2 SNEGSKA (reference sequence). The CDR3 is made up of 15 amino acids. V lost 0 bases and J lost 4, with 15 bases in between. CDR3 bases: TGCAGTGCTAGAGATCAGCGGGGTCGTTTCACTGAAGCTTTCTTT. It specifies CSARDQRGRFTEAFF.

This clonotype came up many times. The chain uses TRBV20-1 and TRBJ2-7; 8 bases line up with TRBD1. After removal of 5 bases from V and 0 bases from J, the junction contained 6 bases not matched to a gene. The CDR3 runs 14 residues. The germline gives CDR1 DFQATT, CDR2 SNEGSKA (reference sequence). CDR3 sequence (DNA): TGCAGTGCTCGGACAGGGAGGATCTCCTACGAGCAGTACTTC. It codes for CSARTGRISYEQYF.

The rearrangement links TRBV25-1 to TRBJ2-1; possibly TRBD2 for D (6 bases). CDR3 length: 13 residues. The V gene's germline CDR1 is MGHDK and CDR2 SYGVNS. V lost 5 bases to trimming and J lost 8 bases, with 13 bases between them. CDR3 protein: CASSTGTPYEQFF. In DNA form, the CDR3 reads TGTGCCAGCAGTACCGGGACTCCGTATGAGCAGTTCTTC.

This clonotype showed up many times. The gene calls are TRBV20-1 and TRBJ1-6; D remains unclear. Germline V gene data show CDR1 as DFQATT and CDR2 as SNEGSKA (reference sequence). Trimming removed 6 bases from V and 8 bases from J, with 17 bases in between. The CDR3 consists of 14 residues. DNA for the CDR3: TGCAGTGCCAAAGAAGGGTGGACGGATTCACCCCTCCACTTT. This gives the protein CSAKEGWTDSPLHF.